This passage covers 13 T cell receptor beta chains from one sample sequenced in a study of CD8 T cells in Susac syndrome. Random hexamers were used to reverse transcribe an amount of about 0.45 to 1 ug RNA. MiXCR, applied by TCRdb to the immunoSEQ multiplex PCR reads, yields one record per CDR3 protein. The data hold around 71,000 distinct CDR3 sequences, with roughly 93% observed a single time. Sequencing input: CD4+ T cells from PBMCs. The receptors derive from a human donor with Susac syndrome.

J is TRBJ2-2 and V is TRBV30; 9 bases match TRBD1. Germline CDR1 reads GTSNPN; CDR2 reads SVGIG (reference sequence). Losses at the gene ends were 7 bases for V and 4 bases for J; bases not matched to a gene: 7. The CDR3 has 14 residues. The CDR3 is CASQATGGTGELFF. In DNA, the CDR3 is TGTGCCTCCCAGGCGACAGGGGGCACCGGGGAGCTGTTTTTT.

This clonotype came up once. V gene TRBV5-6 combines with J gene TRBJ2-7, with TRBD2 identical over 9 bases. The CDR3 totals 15 residues. With 1 base clipped from V and 0 bases from J, the junction kept 2 bases outside the gene matches. Germline V gene sequence: CDR1 SGHDT, CDR2 YYEEEE. CDR3 in amino acids: CASSLLAGVSYEQYF. CDR3 coding DNA: TGTGCCAGCAGCTTGTTAGCGGGGGTCTCCTACGAGCAGTACTTC. The full variable domain, in which reference TRBV5-6 and TRBJ2-7 provide the parts outside the CDR3, is DAGVTQSPTHLIKTRGQQVTLRCSPKSGHDTVSWYQQALGQGPQFIFQYYEEEERQRGNFPDRFSGHQFPNYSSELNVNALLLGDSALYLCASSLLAGVSYEQYFGPGTRLTVT.

The chain couples TRBV20-1 to TRBJ2-6, with D possibly being TRBD1 (6 bases). The CDR3 loop spans 17 amino acids. The germline V gene has CDR1 DFQATT and CDR2 SNEGSKA (reference sequence). Trimming left V 0 bases short and J 0 bases short, with 12 bases between. Here the CDR3 reads CSARDITGSSGANVLTF. The CDR3 DNA sequence: TGCAGTGCTAGAGATATAACAGGGAGCTCTGGGGCCAACGTCCTGACTTTC.

V and J are TRBV6-6 and TRBJ1-5; the D is unclear. This CDR3 has 12 amino acids. V was cut by 8 bases and J by 4 bases, with 9 bases left in between. Germline lookup yields CDR1 MNHNY and CDR2 SVGAGI (reference sequence). For the CDR3, the DNA is TGTGCCAGCTGTGTGATTAATCAGCCCCAGCATTTT. Translation gives CASCVINQPQHF.

CDR3 region: CASSLASSGAPWEQYF. The CDR3 DNA is TGTGCCAGCAGCTTAGCCTCTAGCGGGGCCCCCTGGGAGCAGTACTTC. The V and J genes are TRBV7-2 and TRBJ2-7, with TRBD2 identical over 9 bases. V trimming: 0 bases; J trimming: 7 bases; junction bases outside the gene matches: 10. Germline V gene lookup returns CDR1 SGHTA and CDR2 FQGNSA. The CDR3 length is 16 residues.

V and J are TRBV7-3 and TRBJ2-3; D ambiguous. Germline-derived CDR1 and CDR2 are SGHTA and FQGTGA. The V end lost 5 bases, the J end lost 4 bases, and 10 bases lay between the germline ends. CDR3 length equals 13 residues. Written as DNA, the CDR3 is TGTGCCAGCAGCCCCGCCGGACCAGATACGCAGTATTTT. Translating it yields CASSPAGPDTQYF.

The V gene is TRBV28, the J gene TRBJ1-2, with D unclear. Germline-derived CDR1 and CDR2 are MDHEN and SYDVKM. Trimming pared 6 bases from V and 4 bases from J, leaving 12 bases between. This CDR3 spans 13 amino acids. DNA for the CDR3: TGTGCCAGCAGCCATGGGATCACCTATGGCTACACCTTC. It encodes CASSHGITYGYTF.

This sequence joins TRBV9 and TRBJ2-5; the match to TRBD1 covers 7 bases. J gave up 2 bases and V 2 bases, and 6 bases lay outside the gene matches. Germline CDR1 and CDR2: SGDLS and YYNGEE. The CDR3 has 15 amino acids. CDR3 sequence: CASSVLTGHQETQYF. CDR3 nucleotide sequence: TGTGCCAGCAGCGTCTTGACAGGGCATCAAGAGACCCAGTACTTC.

J is TRBJ2-3 and V is TRBV11-3; TRBD2 might be the D (6 bases). This CDR3 has 16 amino acids. The V end lost 3 bases, the J end lost 1 base, and 14 bases lay between the germline ends. Germline V gene data show CDR1 as SGHNT and CDR2 as YENEEA. CDR3 in DNA: TGTGCCAGCAGCTTCGGGAGTATACGGGGCACAGATACGCAGTATTTT. Translation: CASSFGSIRGTDTQYF.

The rearrangement uses TRBV5-4 and TRBJ2-3; 7 bases map to TRBD1. The ends lost 3 bases at V and 1 base at J; junction bases unmatched: 8. This CDR3 region has 16 residues. Germline loops: CDR1 SGHNT, CDR2 YYREEE (reference sequence). CDR3 amino acids: CASSYDRVRGTDTQYF. CDR3 nucleotide sequence: TGTGCCAGCAGCTATGACAGGGTGCGGGGCACAGATACGCAGTATTTT.

This clonotype was seen once. This sequence joins TRBV28 and TRBJ1-1, with a tentative D call TRBD1 (5 bases). In germline, CDR1 is MDHEN, CDR2 SYDVKM. Trimming removed 6 bases from V and 5 bases from J, with 13 bases in between. The CDR3 covers 13 residues. The CDR3 bases are TGTGCCAGCAGGGTAGTCTGGGGGACTGAAGCTTTCTTT. Protein sequence: CASRVVWGTEAFF.

This clonotype was observed a single time. The chain employs TRBV7-2 and TRBJ2-1; the D is unclear. Between the trimmed V and J ends, which lost 0 bases and 10 bases, there was a span of 10 bases. The CDR3 runs to 13 residues. Germline V gene lookup returns CDR1 SGHTA and CDR2 FQGNSA. The CDR3 DNA follows: TGTGCCAGCAGCTTAGCGTTGGCGGTGGAGCAGTTCTTC. Protein product: CASSLALAVEQFF.

This chain joins TRBV29-1 and TRBJ1-2; D is uncertain. This CDR3 comprises 15 residues. The ends were cut back, 3 bases at V and 1 base at J, with 15 bases in the middle. Germline V gene data show CDR1 as SQVTM and CDR2 as ANQGSEA. The CDR3 is CSVERERVLNYGYTF. CDR3 DNA sequence: TGCAGCGTTGAGCGTGAAAGAGTACTTAACTATGGCTACACCTTC.